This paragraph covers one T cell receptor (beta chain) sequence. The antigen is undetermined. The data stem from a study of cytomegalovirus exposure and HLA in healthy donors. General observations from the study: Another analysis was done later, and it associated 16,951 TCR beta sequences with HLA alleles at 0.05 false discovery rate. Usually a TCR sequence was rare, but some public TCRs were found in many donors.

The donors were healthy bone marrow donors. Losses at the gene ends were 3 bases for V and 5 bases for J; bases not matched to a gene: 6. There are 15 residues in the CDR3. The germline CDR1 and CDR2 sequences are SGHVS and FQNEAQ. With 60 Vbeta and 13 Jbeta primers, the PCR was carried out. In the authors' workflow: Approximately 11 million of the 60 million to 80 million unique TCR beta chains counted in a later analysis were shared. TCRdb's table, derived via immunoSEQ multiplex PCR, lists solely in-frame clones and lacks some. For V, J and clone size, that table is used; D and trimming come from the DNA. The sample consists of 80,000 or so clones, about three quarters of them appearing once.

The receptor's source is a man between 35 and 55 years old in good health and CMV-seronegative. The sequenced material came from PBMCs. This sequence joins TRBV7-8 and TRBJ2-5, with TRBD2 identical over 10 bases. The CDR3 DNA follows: TGTGCCAGCAGCTTCAGGGTTAGCGGGAGGGAGACCCAGTACTTC. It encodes CASSFRVSGRETQYF.